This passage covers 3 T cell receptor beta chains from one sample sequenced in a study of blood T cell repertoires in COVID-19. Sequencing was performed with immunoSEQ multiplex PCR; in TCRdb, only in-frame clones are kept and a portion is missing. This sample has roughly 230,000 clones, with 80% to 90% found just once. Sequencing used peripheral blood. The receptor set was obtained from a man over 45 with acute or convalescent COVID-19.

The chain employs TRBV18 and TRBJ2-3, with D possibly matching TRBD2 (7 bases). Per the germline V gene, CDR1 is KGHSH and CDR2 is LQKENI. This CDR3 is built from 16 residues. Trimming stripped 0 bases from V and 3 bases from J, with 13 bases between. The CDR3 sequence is CASSPPLRGGTDTQYF. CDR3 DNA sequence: TGTGCCAGCTCACCACCCCTCAGGGGAGGGACAGATACGCAGTATTTT.

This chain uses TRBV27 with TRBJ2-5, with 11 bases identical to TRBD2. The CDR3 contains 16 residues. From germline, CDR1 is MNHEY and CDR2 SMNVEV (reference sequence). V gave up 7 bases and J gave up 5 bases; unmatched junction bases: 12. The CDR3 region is CASTLRASGGLETQYF. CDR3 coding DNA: TGTGCCAGCACCCTAAGGGCTAGCGGGGGGTTGGAGACCCAGTACTTC.

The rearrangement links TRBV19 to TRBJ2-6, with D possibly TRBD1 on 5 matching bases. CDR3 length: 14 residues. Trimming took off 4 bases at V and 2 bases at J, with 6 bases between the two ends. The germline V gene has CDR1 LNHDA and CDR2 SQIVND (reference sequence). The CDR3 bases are TGTGCCAGTAGTAGGACAACTGGGGCCAACGTCCTGACTTTC. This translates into CASSRTTGANVLTF.